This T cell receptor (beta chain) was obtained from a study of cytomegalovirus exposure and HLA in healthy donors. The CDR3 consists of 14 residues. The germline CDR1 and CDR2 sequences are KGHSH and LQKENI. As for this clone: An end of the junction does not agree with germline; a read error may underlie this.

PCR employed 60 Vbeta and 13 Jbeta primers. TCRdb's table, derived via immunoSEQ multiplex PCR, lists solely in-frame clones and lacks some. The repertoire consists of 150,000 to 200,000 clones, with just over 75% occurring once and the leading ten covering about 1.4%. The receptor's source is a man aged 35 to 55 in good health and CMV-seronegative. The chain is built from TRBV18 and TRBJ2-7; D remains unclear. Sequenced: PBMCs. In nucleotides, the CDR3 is TGTGCCAGCTCGCCACCGTGGGCCAACTACGAGCAGTACTTC. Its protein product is CASSPPWANYEQYF.